Listed below are T cell receptor beta chains from one sample, sequenced in a study of blood T cells in healthy people across ages. TCRdb called the 5' RACE reads again in MiXCR, with one record for every CDR3 protein. The data contain around 1.5 million distinct CDR3 sequences, about 40% of them singletons. The sequencing sample was made of blood. The receptor source for this set is a woman aged 18-29 years in good health. The CDR3 runs from the conserved cysteine through the conserved F or W. A D gene is named only where the DNA matches it firmly. The size of a clone is reported for some rows only, either as once, few or many, or as a class for expanded clones.

V gene	J gene	clone size	D gene	CDR3 DNA	CDR3 protein
TRBV7-9	TRBJ2-1	.	TRBD2	TGTGCCAGCAGCCCCTCGGGGACTAGCGGGGCGATGGAGTTCTTC	CASSPSGTSGAMEFF
TRBV12-3/TRBV12-4	TRBJ2-1	.	.	TGTGCCAGCGCCGCCAGCGGGCTCCGCAATGAGCAGTTCTTC	CASAASGLRNEQFF
TRBV6-5	TRBJ1-6	.	TRBD1	TGTGCCAGCAGCACGACAGGGTCGGGGAATTCACCCCTCCACTTT	CASSTTGSGNSPLHF
TRBV10-3	TRBJ2-5	.	TRBD2	TGTGCCATCAGTGAATTGCGGGGGAGCCAAGAGACCCAGTACTTC	CAISELRGSQETQYF
TRBV29-1	TRBJ1-1	few	.	TGCAGCGTTGATTCGGCAGGGAAAGTTAAGAACACTGAAGCTTTCTTT	CSVDSAGKVKNTEAFF
TRBV2	TRBJ2-7	.	.	TGTGCCAGCGTCCCAGGGGTAGGCTCCTACGAGCAGTACTTC	CASVPGVGSYEQYF
TRBV6-5	TRBJ2-7	.	TRBD2	TGTGCCAGCAGCCGTACGGGGACTAGCGGGAGCTCTTCCTTCTACGAGCAGTACTTC	CASSRTGTSGSSSFYEQYF
TRBV10-2	TRBJ2-5	once	TRBD1	TGCGCCAGCAATCAGGGGGAGCAGTACTTC	CASNQGEQYF
TRBV28	TRBJ1-2	many	.	TGTGCCAGCAGCATCCCAACTCTAACCGCAAACTATGGCTACACCTTC	CASSIPTLTANYGYTF
TRBV7-6	TRBJ2-3	.	.	TGTGCCAGCAGCTCAGTAGGGGGTCGGAGGGGGGCAGATACGCAGTATTTT	CASSSVGGRRGADTQYF
TRBV11-2	TRBJ2-7	.	.	TGTGCCAGCAGCTTCCCCACCTTACTGGATTACGAGCAGTACTTC	CASSFPTLLDYEQYF
TRBV20-1	TRBJ2-5	few	.	TGCAGTGCTGGGAAGGGTTACCAAGAGACCCAGTACTTC	CSAGKGYQETQYF
TRBV6-5	TRBJ2-7	.	TRBD2	TGTGCCAGCAGTTACGGGCTAGCGGGGACTGCCTACGAGCAGTACTTC	CASSYGLAGTAYEQYF
TRBV6-2/TRBV6-3	TRBJ1-1	many	.	TGTGCCAGCAGTTACGGGCGGAACACTGAAGCTTTCTTT	CASSYGRNTEAFF
TRBV20-1	TRBJ2-7	.	.	TGCAGTGCTACGGGTGGATCCTACGAGCAGTACTTC	CSATGGSYEQYF
TRBV12-5	TRBJ2-1	.	TRBD2	TGTGCTAGTGGTTTGAGAACTAGCGGGTTTAATGAGCAGTTCTTC	CASGLRTSGFNEQFF
TRBV5-4	TRBJ1-3	.	.	TGTGCCAGCAGCTTAGGGACACCAAGGGGAAACACCATATATTTT	CASSLGTPRGNTIYF
TRBV11-2	TRBJ1-1	.	.	TGTGCCAGCAGCTCCCAAACTGAAGCTTTCTTT	CASSSQTEAFF
TRBV28	TRBJ2-3	many	.	TGTGCCAGCAGCCCTCTATTGGATACGCAGTATTTT	CASSPLLDTQYF
TRBV6-5	TRBJ2-3	few	TRBD1	TGTGCCAGCAGTAGACAGGGGGCGGGAACAGATACGCAGTATTTT	CASSRQGAGTDTQYF
TRBV30	TRBJ2-5	.	.	TGTGCCTGGCTAGGACAGTTCCAAGAGACCCAGTACTTC	CAWLGQFQETQYF
TRBV7-3	TRBJ2-5	.	.	TGTGCCAGCAGCCATGGTTGTGAGACCCAGTACTTC	CASSHGCETQYF
TRBV3-1	TRBJ2-1	.	TRBD2	TGTGCCAGCACGGGACTAGTGGGCAATGAGCAGTTCTTC	CASTGLVGNEQFF
TRBV20-1	TRBJ2-5	.	.	TGCAGCCCCGCGCCAAGTGGGGAGACCCAGTACTTC	CSPAPSGETQYF
TRBV2	TRBJ1-6	few	.	TGTGCCAGCAGTGAACAGGGGAGGAATTCACCCCTCCACTTT	CASSEQGRNSPLHF
TRBV10-3	TRBJ2-6	few	.	TGTGCCATCAGTGAAAGGGGGTCTGGGGCCAACGTCCTGACTTTC	CAISERGSGANVLTF
TRBV20-1	TRBJ2-3	.	TRBD1	TGCAGTGCTAGACGAACGGTGGGGACAGGTGGGACAGATACGCAGTATTTT	CSARRTVGTGGTDTQYF
TRBV7-6	TRBJ2-1	.	.	TGTGCCAGCAGCTCAGATCCGACAAACTCCAATGAGCAGTTCTTC	CASSSDPTNSNEQFF
TRBV11-2	TRBJ2-5	.	.	TGTGCCAGCAGCCCCAGGTTCAGGACCCCGAAAGAGACCCAGTACTTC	CASSPRFRTPKETQYF
TRBV6-4	TRBJ1-6	.	.	TGTGCCAGCAGAACGCAGGGAAATGCGAATTCACCCCTCCACTTT	CASRTQGNANSPLHF
TRBV6-5	TRBJ1-1	once	TRBD1	TGTGCCAGCAGTTACCCCGGACAGGCCACTGAAGCTTTCTTT	CASSYPGQATEAFF
TRBV6-1	TRBJ2-3	.	.	TGTGCCAGCAGTGAACGGCGGGATCCGCAGTATTTT	CASSERRDPQYF
TRBV11-2	TRBJ1-1	.	.	TGTGCCAGCAGCTCTGAAACTTTGAACACTGAAGCTTTCTTT	CASSSETLNTEAFF
TRBV12-3/TRBV12-4	TRBJ2-3	.	TRBD1	TGTGCCAGCAGCCCCGACAGGGTGCGCACAGATACGCAGTATTTT	CASSPDRVRTDTQYF
TRBV5-6	TRBJ2-5	.	.	TGTGCCAGCAGCTCCTTCCTGATCAAAGAGACCCAGTACTTC	CASSSFLIKETQYF
TRBV11-2	TRBJ2-5	.	.	TGTGCCAGCAGCTTCCTACACGAGACCCAGTACTTC	CASSFLHETQYF
TRBV27	TRBJ2-6	few	.	TGTGCCAGCAGTTTGGGGGCTGGGGCCAACGTCCTGACTTTC	CASSLGAGANVLTF
TRBV12-3/TRBV12-4	TRBJ2-1	many	TRBD1	TGTGCCAGCAGTCGACAGGGGTATGAGCAGTTCTTC	CASSRQGYEQFF